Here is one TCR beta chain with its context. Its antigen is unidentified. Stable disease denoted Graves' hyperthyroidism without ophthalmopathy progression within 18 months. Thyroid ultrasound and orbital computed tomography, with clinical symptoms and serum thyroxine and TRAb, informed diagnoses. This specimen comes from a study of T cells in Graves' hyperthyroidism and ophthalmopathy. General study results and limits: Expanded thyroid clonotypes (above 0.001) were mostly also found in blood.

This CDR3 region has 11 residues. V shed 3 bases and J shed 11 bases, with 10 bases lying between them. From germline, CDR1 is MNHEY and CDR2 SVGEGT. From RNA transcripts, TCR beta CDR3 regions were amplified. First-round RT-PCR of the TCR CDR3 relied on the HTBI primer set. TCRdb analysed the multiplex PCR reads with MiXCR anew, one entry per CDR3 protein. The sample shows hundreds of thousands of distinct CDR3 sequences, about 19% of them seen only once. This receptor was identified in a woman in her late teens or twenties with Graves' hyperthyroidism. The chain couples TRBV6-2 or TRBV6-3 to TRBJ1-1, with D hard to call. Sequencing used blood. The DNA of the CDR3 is TGTGCCAGCAGTTATTACGGTAATGCTTTCTTT. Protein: CASSYYGNAFF.